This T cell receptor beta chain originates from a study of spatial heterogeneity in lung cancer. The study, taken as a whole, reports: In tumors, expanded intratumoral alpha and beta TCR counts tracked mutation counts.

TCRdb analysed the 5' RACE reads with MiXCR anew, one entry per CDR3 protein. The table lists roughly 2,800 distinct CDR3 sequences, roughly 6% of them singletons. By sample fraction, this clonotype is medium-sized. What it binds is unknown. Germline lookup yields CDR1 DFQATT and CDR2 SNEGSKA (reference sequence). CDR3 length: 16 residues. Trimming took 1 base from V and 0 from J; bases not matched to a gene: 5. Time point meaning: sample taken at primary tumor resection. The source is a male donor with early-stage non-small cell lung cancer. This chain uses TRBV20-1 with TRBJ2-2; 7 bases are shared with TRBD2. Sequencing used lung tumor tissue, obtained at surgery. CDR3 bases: TGCAGTGCTAGAGCCCAACGGGGGGCGAACACCGGGGAGCTGTTTTTT. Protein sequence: CSARAQRGANTGELFF.